Listed below are T cell receptor beta chains from one sample, sequenced in a study of blood T cell repertoires in COVID-19. Sequencing was performed with immunoSEQ multiplex PCR; in TCRdb, only in-frame clones are kept and a portion is missing. Altogether around 300,000 clones are present, 75% to 90% being singletons, with the ten largest covering about 5%. Sequencing used PBMCs or T cells enriched from blood (not recorded which). These receptors were obtained from a young man who had recovered from COVID-19. CDR3s include the opening cysteine and the closing phenylalanine or tryptophan. D genes are given only for firm matches. Only some rows state a clone size, as once, few, many or a class for expanded clones.

>TRBV5-1|TRBD1|TRBJ1-2|few
CASSLNGQGFYGYTF
TGCGCCAGCAGCTTGAACGGACAGGGGTTCTATGGCTACACCTTC
>TRBV9|.|TRBJ1-5|.
CASSVGGVNQPQHF
TGTGCCAGCAGCGTCGGGGGGGTCAATCAGCCCCAGCATTTT
>TRBV14|.|TRBJ2-1|.
CASSQVGVYNEQFF
TGTGCCAGCAGCCAAGTCGGAGTCTACAATGAGCAGTTCTTC
>TRBV5-6|.|TRBJ1-5|.
CASSSQWAAYQPQHF
TGTGCCAGCAGTTCCCAATGGGCCGCTTATCAGCCCCAGCATTTT
>TRBV10-3|TRBD1|TRBJ1-6|few
CAISDPGTGSNSPLHF
TGTGCCATCAGTGACCCCGGGACAGGTAGTAATTCACCCCTCCACTTT
>TRBV5-1|TRBD1|TRBJ1-2|.
CASSLLTGGANYGYTF
TGCGCCAGCAGCTTGTTAACAGGGGGTGCTAACTATGGCTACACCTTC
>TRBV27|TRBD1|TRBJ2-3|.
CASSSNRGRTDTQYF
TGTGCCAGCAGTTCTAACAGGGGACGCACAGATACGCAGTATTTT
>TRBV27|TRBD1|TRBJ1-3|.
CASSLGRGRGNTIYF
TGTGCCAGCAGTCTAGGCAGGGGGCGAGGAAACACCATATATTTT
>TRBV28|.|TRBJ2-3|once
CASSSEGVRDTQYF
TGTGCCAGCAGTTCAGAGGGGGTTAGGGATACGCAGTATTTT
>TRBV3-1/TRBV3-2|TRBD1|TRBJ2-5|.
CASSYSQGYQETQYF
TGTGCCAGCAGCTATTCACAGGGGTACCAAGAGACCCAGTACTTC
>TRBV7-6|TRBD2|TRBJ2-7|.
CASSFDTAGGSYEQYF
TGTGCCAGCAGCTTTGATACAGCGGGGGGCTCCTACGAGCAGTACTTC
>TRBV12-3/TRBV12-4|.|TRBJ2-2|.
CASRGDWGELFF
TGTGCCAGCAGGGGGGACTGGGGGGAGCTGTTTTTT
>TRBV5-4|TRBD1|TRBJ1-2|.
CASSLAGTGAYGYTF
TGTGCCAGCAGCCTAGCCGGGACAGGGGCCTATGGCTACACCTTC
>TRBV7-8|TRBD2|TRBJ2-2|.
CASRSRTSRAGELFF
TGTGCCAGCAGGTCAAGGACTAGCCGGGCCGGGGAGCTGTTTTTT
>TRBV19|TRBD2|TRBJ2-7|once
CDPHNGKPNRGGGGMYEQYF
TGTGACCCACACAACGGGAAACCCAACCGGGGGGGCGGTGGTATGTACGAGCAGTACTTC
>TRBV19|TRBD1|TRBJ2-2|once
CASRTRQGTTGELFF
TGTGCCAGTAGGACCCGACAGGGTACGACCGGGGAGCTGTTTTTT
>TRBV20-1|.|TRBJ2-1|.
CSASLAGRDNEQFF
TGCAGTGCTAGTTTGGCAGGGCGAGACAATGAGCAGTTCTTC
>TRBV19|TRBD2|TRBJ2-2|.
CASSSRLAANTGELFF
TGTGCCAGTAGTTCCCGACTAGCGGCGAACACCGGGGAGCTGTTTTTT
>TRBV28|.|TRBJ1-5|.
CAIVSRGSRPQHF
TGTGCCATCGTCTCCCGGGGGAGCAGGCCCCAGCATTTT
>TRBV24-1|.|TRBJ1-1|.
CATSDEAEAFF
TGTGCCACCAGTGACGAGGCTGAAGCTTTCTTT
>TRBV6-1|.|TRBJ2-7|.
CASSEALPLRSPYEQYF
TGTGCCAGCAGTGAAGCGCTTCCACTGCGCTCCCCCTACGAGCAGTACTTC
>TRBV6-1|TRBD1|TRBJ2-3|.
CASSELRQGAYGHVTQYF
TGTGCCAGCAGTGAGTTGAGACAGGGGGCTTACGGGCATGTTACGCAGTATTTT
>TRBV7-3|.|TRBJ1-1|.
CASSLEVNTEAFF
TGTGCCAGCAGCTTAGAGGTGAACACTGAAGCTTTCTTT
>TRBV5-1|TRBD2|TRBJ2-7|once
CASSLVAGGSYEQYF
TGCGCCAGCAGCTTGGTAGCGGGGGGGAGCTACGAGCAGTACTTC
>TRBV3-1/TRBV3-2|.|TRBJ1-1|.
CASSSFSEGNTEAFF
TGTGCCAGCAGTTCGTTTTCGGAGGGGAACACTGAAGCTTTCTTT